This section outlines one T cell receptor beta chain sequence together with its context. Antigen specificity is unknown. The CDR3 has 15 residues. Germline V gene data show CDR1 as LNHDA and CDR2 as SQIVND (reference sequence). V dropped 5 bases and J dropped 5; count of bases not matched to a gene: 9. The entry originates in a study of memory B cells and T cells in multiple sclerosis. Study conclusions and caveats: Compartments had unequal clone-set sizes, affecting shared clonotype counts.

CFSE-dim autoproliferating and CFSE-high non-proliferating T cells from unstimulated culture were sequenced separately. Roughly 5x10^7 CFSE-labeled PBMCs were cultured less than nine days unstimulated, then replicate wells were pooled. Without exogenous stimuli, 0.4 to 0.6 uM CFSE-labeled PBMCs were cultured serum-free. Profiled with immunoSEQ multiplex PCR; TCRdb holds only in-frame clones, not every one. This sample has roughly 30,000 clones, with about 82% found just once. The TCR originated in a human donor with multiple sclerosis. The sequenced sample was PBMCs from blood kept in culture. The chain couples TRBV19 to TRBJ2-7, with 10 nucleotides matching TRBD1. CDR3 sequence: CASSALGQGSNEQYF. CDR3 nucleotides: TGTGCCAGTAGTGCCTTGGGACAGGGGAGCAACGAGCAGTACTTC. Drawing the rest from reference TRBV19 and TRBJ2-7, the complete variable domain is DGGITQSPKYLFRKEGQNVTLSCEQNLNHDAMYWYRQDPGQGLRLIYYSQIVNDFQKGDIAEGYSVSREKKESFPLTVTSAQKNPTAFYLCASSALGQGSNEQYFGPGTRLTVT.